This TCR beta chain comes out of a study of cytomegalovirus exposure and HLA in healthy donors. Study results and caveats: TCR beta chains numbering more than 150 were designated cytomegalovirus-associated. Earlier analysis looked at TCR beta V segments, and most were productive about 87% or about 30% of the time. The later analysis indicated that the majority of CMV-associated TCR beta chains appeared HLA-restricted.

On this clone: Its target is not known.

CDR1 is SGHTS and CDR2 is YDEGEE in the germline V gene. This CDR3 region has 14 residues. PCR used 60 Vbeta primers and 13 Jbeta primers. The method was immunoSEQ multiplex PCR; TCRdb's version includes in-frame clones alone and lacks a portion of them. Here the sample spans about 140,000 clones, about 80% being singletons. The gene calls are TRBV5-8 and TRBJ2-5, with TRBD1 as a possible D gene (6 bases). TRBJ2-7 explains the end of the DNA better; the J call may be wrong. Sequenced: PBMCs. The TCR was taken from a man aged 35 to 55 in good health and CMV-seronegative. CDR3 loop: CASSIPGQAYEQYF. CDR3 DNA: TGTGCCAGCAGCATTCCGGGACAAGCCTACGAGCAGTACTTC.